The rows below give T cell receptor beta chains drawn from one sample of a study of quantifying T cell responses using KT2 cells. Via MiXCR, TCRdb re-called the UMI-ligation and nested PCR reads, giving one row per CDR3 protein. The sample lists about 30,000 distinct CDR3 sequences, about 7.3% seen once, with 15% to 19% in the top ten. The sequenced sample was PBMCs spiked with cells of the T cell clone KT2. The receptors come from a human donor. CDR3s leave out the opening cysteine and the closing phenylalanine or tryptophan.

cdr3_aa v_call cdr3_length
ASSSIQNYGYT TRBV11-2 11
ASSLGDGYEQY TRBV11-2 11
ASRNDRAGVNTEAF TRBV6-1 14
ASRPTGRRSEQF TRBV13 12
ASSLDYRGQYEQY TRBV7-9 13
ASNELPYEQY TRBV2 10
ASSPRQGADYNEQF TRBV18 14
SVRGPGGARQPQH TRBV20-1 13
ASSLSSPQGLAGEQF TRBV27 15
ASSPSGQGPNYGYT TRBV18 14
ASSFLRGSGGGSSYNEQF TRBV11-3 18
ASSQEYSSGANVLT TRBV4-3 14
SARQKTGVSYNEQF TRBV20-1 14
ASSQEVRGAGAGANVLT TRBV4-2 17
ATFGGRGASYEQY TRBV27 13
SVDGFRAGGTDTQY TRBV29-1 14
ASSPGGSMTEAF TRBV6-2/TRBV6-3 12
ASSSGTSGYTQY TRBV6-5 12
ASRPTGTGKFLEQY TRBV27 14
ASSYNQRNTVLNEAF TRBV6-5 15
AIGGGAGQPQH TRBV10-3 11
ASSLAVTLSGRTDTQY TRBV7-8 16